This T cell receptor (beta chain) was observed in a study of cytomegalovirus exposure and HLA in healthy donors. Study overall: Early on, a data release was issued that held approximately 92 million unique TCRs from HLA-typed donors.

Of note for this clone: The antigen remains undetermined.

A multiplex PCR was run with 60 Vbeta primers and 13 Jbeta primers. Only in-frame clones appear in the TCRdb table, and some are missing; sequencing was by immunoSEQ multiplex PCR. The table records about 110,000 clones, 60% to 70% of them present only once. Broader study findings: In an earlier analysis, in some 500 donors, most V segments appeared productive either ~90% or ~30% of the time.

Sequencing was performed on PBMCs. This receptor was obtained from a man aged 25 to 45 in good health and CMV-seropositive.

CDR3 nucleotides: TGTGCCAGCAGCGGGACAGCTCCAAATTCACCCCTCCACTTT. Translating it yields CASSGTAPNSPLHF. V is TRBV6-1 and J is TRBJ1-6; 7 nucleotides align to TRBD1. The CDR3 has 14 amino acids. Germline V gives CDR1 MNHNS, CDR2 SASEGT. J gave up 7 bases and V 6 bases, and 6 bases lay outside the gene matches.